Listed below are T cell receptor beta chains from one sample, sequenced in a study of cytomegalovirus exposure and HLA in healthy donors. Generated by immunoSEQ multiplex PCR, the TCRdb table keeps only in-frame clones and is missing some. The data show 100,000 to 150,000 clones, less than 90% seen once. The sample taken for sequencing was PBMCs. Receptor source: a man in his forties in good health and CMV-seronegative. CDR3s leave out the opening cysteine and the closing phenylalanine or tryptophan. Not every row has a clone size; where given, it reads once, few, many or a size class.

>TRBJ1-2|-|TRBV29-1
SVGGTDGYT
>TRBJ2-7|-|TRBV29-1
SVLAGVSYEQY
>TRBJ1-1|-|TRBV29-1
SGSGTANTEAF
>TRBJ1-5|-|TRBV18
ASSPETGGNSNQPQH
>TRBJ1-1|-|TRBV13
ASSLTPGQIMNTEAF
>TRBJ1-2|-|TRBV2
ASTGYYGYT
>TRBJ1-2|-|TRBV19
ASTPDGTGGFGYT
>TRBJ2-7|-|TRBV19
ASSIGTSGSYEQY
>TRBJ2-3|-|TRBV7-3
ASSLPSTDTQY
>TRBJ2-7|-|TRBV11-2
ASSLDRSSSYEQY
>TRBJ1-3|-|TRBV2
ASSAARSSGNTIY
>TRBJ1-5|-|TRBV6-1
ASSEARGQGDQPQH
>TRBJ2-1|-|TRBV7-9
ASSLGGQGDNEQF
>TRBJ1-3|-|TRBV6-1
ASSGVDRSGGNTIY
>TRBJ2-1|-|TRBV7-8
ASSSTRITDEQF
>TRBJ1-1|-|TRBV10-3
AIRVTAMNTEAF
>TRBJ2-7|-|TRBV15
ATSRAGGLAGGGEQY
>TRBJ2-7|few|TRBV29-1
SVVDSYEQY
>TRBJ1-4|-|TRBV7-8
ASSKEDSTNEKLF
>TRBJ2-5|few|TRBV5-4
ASSQPGGSVSETQY
>TRBJ2-7|-|TRBV7-9
ASSLSVEQY
>TRBJ2-4|-|TRBV4-3
ASSQDQASGTKNIQY
>TRBJ2-1|-|TRBV2
ASSRLSRLGASYNEQF
>TRBJ2-2|-|TRBV7-9
ASSPLFGSKAGELF
>TRBJ1-6|-|TRBV2
ASSGDRENSPLH
>TRBJ1-1|-|TRBV28
ASGAGLGTEAF
>TRBJ2-1|once|TRBV28
ASSLGLLAETIDEQF
>TRBJ1-4|once|TRBV7-9
ASSPRAFLNEKLF
>TRBJ2-7|few|TRBV4-1
ASSPPGADEQY
>-|-|TRBV6-5
ASSGHFEQY
>TRBJ2-5|-|TRBV2
ASSEREETQY
>TRBJ2-7|once|TRBV2
ASSDQRNQGSEQY
>TRBJ2-6|-|TRBV10-3
AIRPPQGTFSGANVLT
>-|-|TRBV20-1
STGQGHEQY
>TRBJ1-4|-|TRBV7-9
ASSKEQGRKLF
>TRBJ2-3|-|TRBV19
ASSTGGWSYTDTQY
>TRBJ2-5|-|TRBV7-3
ASSLREKGDQY
>TRBJ2-7|few|TRBV5-1
ASSLETPAGGLSYEQY
>TRBJ1-4|few|TRBV5-5
ASSFTAGGGEKLF
>TRBJ1-2|-|TRBV7-9
ASSPDSNYGYT